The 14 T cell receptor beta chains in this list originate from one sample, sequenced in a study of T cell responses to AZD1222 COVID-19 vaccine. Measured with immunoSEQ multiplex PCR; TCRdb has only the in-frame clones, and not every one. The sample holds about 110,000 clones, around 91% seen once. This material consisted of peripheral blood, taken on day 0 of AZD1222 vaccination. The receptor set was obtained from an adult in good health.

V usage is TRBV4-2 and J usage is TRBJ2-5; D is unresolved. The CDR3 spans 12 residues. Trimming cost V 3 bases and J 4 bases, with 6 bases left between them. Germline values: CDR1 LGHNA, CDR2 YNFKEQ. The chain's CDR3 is CASSHTRETQYF. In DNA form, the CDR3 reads TGTGCCAGCAGCCACACACGAGAGACCCAGTACTTC.

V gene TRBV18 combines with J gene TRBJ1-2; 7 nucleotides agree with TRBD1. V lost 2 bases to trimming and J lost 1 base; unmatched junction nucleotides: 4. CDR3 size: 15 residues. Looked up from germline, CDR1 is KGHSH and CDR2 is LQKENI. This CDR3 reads CASSPRQGGNYGYTF. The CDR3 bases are TGTGCCAGCTCACCAAGGCAGGGGGGTAACTATGGCTACACCTTC.

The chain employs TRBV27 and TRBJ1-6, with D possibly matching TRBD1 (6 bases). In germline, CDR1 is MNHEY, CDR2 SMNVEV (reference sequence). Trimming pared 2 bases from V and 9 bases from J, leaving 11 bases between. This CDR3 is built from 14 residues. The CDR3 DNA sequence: TGTGCCAGCAGTTTAACGGTCAGGGGTTCACCCCTCCACTTT. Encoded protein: CASSLTVRGSPLHF.

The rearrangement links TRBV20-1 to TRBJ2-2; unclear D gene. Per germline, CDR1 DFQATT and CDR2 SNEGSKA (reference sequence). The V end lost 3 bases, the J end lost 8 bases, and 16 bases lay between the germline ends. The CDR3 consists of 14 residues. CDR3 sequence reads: CSASTAYARGELFF. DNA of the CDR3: TGCAGTGCTAGTACGGCATATGCTAGAGGGGAGCTGTTTTTT.

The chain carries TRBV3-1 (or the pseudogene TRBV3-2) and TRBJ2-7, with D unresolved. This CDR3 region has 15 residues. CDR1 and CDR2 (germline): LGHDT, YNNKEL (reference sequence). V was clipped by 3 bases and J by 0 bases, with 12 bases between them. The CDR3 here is CASSQDTESSYEQYF. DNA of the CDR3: TGTGCCAGCAGCCAGGATACTGAGAGCTCCTACGAGCAGTACTTC.

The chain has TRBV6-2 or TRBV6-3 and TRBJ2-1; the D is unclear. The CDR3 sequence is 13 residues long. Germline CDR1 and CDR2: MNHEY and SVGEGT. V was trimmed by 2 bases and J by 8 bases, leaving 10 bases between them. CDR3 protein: CASSYIPGYEQFF. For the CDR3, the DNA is TGTGCCAGCAGTTACATTCCGGGTTATGAGCAGTTCTTC.

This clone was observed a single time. CDR3: CASSPRGLYGYTF. The CDR3, as DNA: TGTGCCAGTAGTCCCCGTGGCCTCTATGGCTACACCTTC. The chain carries TRBV19 and TRBJ1-2; D gene ambiguous. The V gene lost 5 bases and the J gene lost 4 bases, with 11 bases spanning the gap. Germline CDR1 LNHDA, CDR2 SQIVND (reference sequence). The CDR3 consists of 13 residues.

This CDR3 is CATTRIWGGGGYTF. CDR3 coding DNA: TGTGCCACAACACGGATCTGGGGGGGTGGTGGCTACACCTTC. The genes are TRBV19 and TRBJ1-2, with TRBD1 as a possible D gene (5 bases). Trimming removed 10 bases at V and 7 bases at J, with 22 bases between. The CDR3 runs to 14 residues. The V gene's germline CDR1 is LNHDA and CDR2 SQIVND (reference sequence).

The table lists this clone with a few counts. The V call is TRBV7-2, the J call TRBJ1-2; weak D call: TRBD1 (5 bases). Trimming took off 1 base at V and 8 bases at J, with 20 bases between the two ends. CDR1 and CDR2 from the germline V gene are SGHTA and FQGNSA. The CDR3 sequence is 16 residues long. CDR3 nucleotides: TGTGCCAGCAGCTTAGATAGGGGCCTCCTAACAGGAGGCTACACCTTC. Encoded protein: CASSLDRGLLTGGYTF.

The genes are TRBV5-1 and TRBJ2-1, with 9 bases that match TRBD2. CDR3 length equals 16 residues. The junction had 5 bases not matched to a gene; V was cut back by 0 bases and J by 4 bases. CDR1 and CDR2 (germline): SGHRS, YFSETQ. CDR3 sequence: CASSLGGTSRYNEQFF. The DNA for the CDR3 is TGCGCCAGCAGCTTGGGGGGGACTAGCAGGTACAATGAGCAGTTCTTC.

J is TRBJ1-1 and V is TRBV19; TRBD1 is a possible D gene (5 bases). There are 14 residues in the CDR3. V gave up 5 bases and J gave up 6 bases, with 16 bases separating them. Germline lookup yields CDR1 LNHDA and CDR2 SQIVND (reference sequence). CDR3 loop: CASSRREGLAEAFF. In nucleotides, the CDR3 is TGTGCCAGTAGTCGTCGGGAGGGGTTGGCTGAAGCTTTCTTT.

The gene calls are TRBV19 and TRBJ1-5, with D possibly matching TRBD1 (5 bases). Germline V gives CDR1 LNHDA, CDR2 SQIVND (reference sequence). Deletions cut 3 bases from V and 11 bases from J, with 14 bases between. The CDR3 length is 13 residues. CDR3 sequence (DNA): TGTGCCAGTAGTATGACAGCAAGGTGGGCCCAGCATTTT. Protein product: CASSMTARWAQHF. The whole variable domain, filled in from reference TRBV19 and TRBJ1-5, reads DGGITQSPKYLFRKEGQNVTLSCEQNLNHDAMYWYRQDPGQGLRLIYYSQIVNDFQKGDIAEGYSVSREKKESFPLTVTSAQKNPTAFYLCASSMTARWAQHFGDGTRLSIL.

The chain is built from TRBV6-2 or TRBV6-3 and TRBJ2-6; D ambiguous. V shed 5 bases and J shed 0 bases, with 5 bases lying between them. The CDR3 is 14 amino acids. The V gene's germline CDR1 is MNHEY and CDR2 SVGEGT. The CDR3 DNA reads TGTGCCAGCAGTACAGACTCTGGGGCCAACGTCCTGACTTTC. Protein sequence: CASSTDSGANVLTF.

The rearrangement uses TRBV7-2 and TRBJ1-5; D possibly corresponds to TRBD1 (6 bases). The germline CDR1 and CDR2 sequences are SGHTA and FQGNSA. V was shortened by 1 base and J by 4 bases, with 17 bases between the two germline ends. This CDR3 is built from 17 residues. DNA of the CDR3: TGTGCCAGCAGCTTAGAACCCCCAGGGGTAGGGAATCAGCCCCAGCATTTT. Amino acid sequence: CASSLEPPGVGNQPQHF.